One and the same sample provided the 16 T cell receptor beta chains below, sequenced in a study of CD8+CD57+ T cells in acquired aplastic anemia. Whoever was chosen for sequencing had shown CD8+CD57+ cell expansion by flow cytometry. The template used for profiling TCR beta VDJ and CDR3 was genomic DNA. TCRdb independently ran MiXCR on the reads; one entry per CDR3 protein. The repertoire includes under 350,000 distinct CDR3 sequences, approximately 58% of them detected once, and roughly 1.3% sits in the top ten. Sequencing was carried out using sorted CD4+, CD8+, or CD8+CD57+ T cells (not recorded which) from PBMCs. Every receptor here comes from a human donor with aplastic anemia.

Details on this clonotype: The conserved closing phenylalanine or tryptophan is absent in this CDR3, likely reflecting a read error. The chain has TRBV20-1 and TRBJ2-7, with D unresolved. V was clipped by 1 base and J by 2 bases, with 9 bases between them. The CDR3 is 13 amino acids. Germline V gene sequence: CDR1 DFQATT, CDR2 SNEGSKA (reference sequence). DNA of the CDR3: TGCAGTGCTAGAGTCTCTCGGGCCTACGAGCAGTACCTC. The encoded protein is CSARVSRAYEQYL.

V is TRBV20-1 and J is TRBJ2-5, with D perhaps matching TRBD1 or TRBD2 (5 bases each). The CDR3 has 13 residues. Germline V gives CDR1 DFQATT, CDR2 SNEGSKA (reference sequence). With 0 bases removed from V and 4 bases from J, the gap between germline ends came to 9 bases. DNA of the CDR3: TGCAGTGCTAGAGACGGGGCTATAGAGACCCAGTACTTC. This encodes CSARDGAIETQYF.

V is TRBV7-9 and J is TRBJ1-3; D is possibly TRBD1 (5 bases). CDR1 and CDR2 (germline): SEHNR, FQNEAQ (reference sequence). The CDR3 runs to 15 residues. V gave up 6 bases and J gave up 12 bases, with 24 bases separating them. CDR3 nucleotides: TGTGCCAGCAGTTTTTCCGGGGGTCCCTCCGTCGACATATATTTT. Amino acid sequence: CASSFSGGPSVDIYF.

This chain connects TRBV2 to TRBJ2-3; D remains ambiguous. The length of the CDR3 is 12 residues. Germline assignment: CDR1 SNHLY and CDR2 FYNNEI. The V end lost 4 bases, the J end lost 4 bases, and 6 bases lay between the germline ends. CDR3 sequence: CASSVGSDTQYF. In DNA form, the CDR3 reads TGTGCCAGCAGTGTAGGGTCAGATACGCAGTATTTT. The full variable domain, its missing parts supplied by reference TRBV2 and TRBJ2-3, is EPEVTQTPSHQVTQMGQEVILRCVPISNHLYFYWYRQILGQKVEFLVSFYNNEISEKSEIFDDQFSVERPDGSNFTLKIRSTKLEDSAMYFCASSVGSDTQYFGPGTRLTVL.

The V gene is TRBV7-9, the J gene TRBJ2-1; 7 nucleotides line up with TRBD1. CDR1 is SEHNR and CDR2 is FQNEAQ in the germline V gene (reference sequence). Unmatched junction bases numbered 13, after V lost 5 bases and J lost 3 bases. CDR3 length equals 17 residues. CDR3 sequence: CASSPPLRQGVYNEQFF. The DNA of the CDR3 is TGTGCCAGCAGCCCACCCCTAAGACAGGGAGTCTACAATGAGCAGTTCTTC.

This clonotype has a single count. Here the CDR3 DNA reads TGCGCCAGCAGCCAGGGGACTAGCGGGAGACGGGGAGATACGCAGTATTTT. Translating gives CASSQGTSGRRGDTQYF. This rearrangement joins TRBV5-1 to TRBJ2-3; 14 nucleotides align to TRBD2. J gave up 5 bases and V 4 bases, and 9 bases lay outside the gene matches. The germline V gene has CDR1 SGHRS and CDR2 YFSETQ. The CDR3 is 17 residues long.

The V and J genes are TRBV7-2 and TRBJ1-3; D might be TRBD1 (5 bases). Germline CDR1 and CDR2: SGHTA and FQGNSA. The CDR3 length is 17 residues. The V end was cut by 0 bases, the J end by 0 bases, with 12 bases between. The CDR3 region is CASSLAFAGSSGNTIYF. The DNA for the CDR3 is TGTGCCAGCAGCTTAGCATTCGCAGGGAGCTCTGGAAACACCATATATTTT.

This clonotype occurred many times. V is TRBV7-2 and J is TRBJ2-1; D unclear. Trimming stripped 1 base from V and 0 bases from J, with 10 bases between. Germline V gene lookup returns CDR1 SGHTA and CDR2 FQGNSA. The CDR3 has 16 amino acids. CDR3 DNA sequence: TGTGCCAGCAGCTTAGTCGTAAGAAGCTCCTACAATGAGCAGTTCTTC. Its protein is CASSLVVRSSYNEQFF.

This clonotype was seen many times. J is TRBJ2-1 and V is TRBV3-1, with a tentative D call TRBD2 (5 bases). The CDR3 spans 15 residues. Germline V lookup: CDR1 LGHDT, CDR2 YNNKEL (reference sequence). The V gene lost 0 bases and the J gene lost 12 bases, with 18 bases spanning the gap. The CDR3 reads CASSQDAILARLQFF. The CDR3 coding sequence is TGTGCCAGCAGCCAAGACGCTATCCTAGCCCGATTGCAGTTCTTC.

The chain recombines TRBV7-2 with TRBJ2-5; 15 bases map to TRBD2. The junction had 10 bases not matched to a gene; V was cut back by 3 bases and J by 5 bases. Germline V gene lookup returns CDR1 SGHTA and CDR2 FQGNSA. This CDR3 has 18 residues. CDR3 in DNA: TGTGCCAGCAGCTTGGGGGGGGGACTAGCGGGAGGAGAGGAGACCCAGTACTTC. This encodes CASSLGGGLAGGEETQYF.

In nucleotides, the CDR3 is TGCAGTGTTCGGACCGATAGCTCTGGAAACACCATATATTTT. Its translation is CSVRTDSSGNTIYF. The rearrangement uses TRBV20-1 and TRBJ1-3; no reliable D call. This CDR3 has 14 residues. CDR1 and CDR2 (germline): DFQATT, SNEGSKA (reference sequence). Trimming left V 7 bases short and J 0 bases short, with 13 bases between.

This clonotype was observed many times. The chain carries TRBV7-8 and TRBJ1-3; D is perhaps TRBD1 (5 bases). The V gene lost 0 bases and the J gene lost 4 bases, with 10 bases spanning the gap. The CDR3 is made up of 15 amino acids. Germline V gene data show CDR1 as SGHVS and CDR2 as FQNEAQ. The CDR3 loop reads CASSLALGRGNTIYF. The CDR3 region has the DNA TGTGCCAGCAGCTTAGCCTTGGGGCGCGGAAACACCATATATTTT.

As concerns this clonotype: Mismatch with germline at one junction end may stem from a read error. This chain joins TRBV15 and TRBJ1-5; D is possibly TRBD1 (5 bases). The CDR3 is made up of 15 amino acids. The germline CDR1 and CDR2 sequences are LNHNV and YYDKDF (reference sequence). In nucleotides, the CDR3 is TGTGCCACCAGCAGTCGACAGATTAGCGATCAGCCCCAGCATTTT. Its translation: CATSSRQISDQPQHF. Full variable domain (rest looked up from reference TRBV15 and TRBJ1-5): DAMVIQNPRYQVTQFGKPVTLSCSQTLNHNVMYWYQQKSSQAPKLLFHYYDKDFNNEADTPDNFQSRRPNTSFCFLDIRSPGLGDTAMYLCATSSRQISDQPQHFGDGTRLSIL.

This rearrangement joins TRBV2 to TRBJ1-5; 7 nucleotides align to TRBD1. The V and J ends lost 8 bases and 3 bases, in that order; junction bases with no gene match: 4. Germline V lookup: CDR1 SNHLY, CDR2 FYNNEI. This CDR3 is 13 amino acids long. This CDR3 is CASQGQYNQPQHF. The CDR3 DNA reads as TGTGCCAGCCAGGGACAGTACAATCAGCCCCAGCATTTT.

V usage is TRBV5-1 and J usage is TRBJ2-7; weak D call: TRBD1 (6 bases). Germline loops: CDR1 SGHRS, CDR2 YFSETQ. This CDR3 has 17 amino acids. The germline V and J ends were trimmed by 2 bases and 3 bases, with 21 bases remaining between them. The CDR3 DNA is TGCGCCAGCAGCTTAGCACAGGGCGGACCCAAGAGCTACGAGCAGTACTTC. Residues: CASSLAQGGPKSYEQYF. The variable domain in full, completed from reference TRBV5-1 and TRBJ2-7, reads KAGVTQTPRYLIKTRGQQVTLSCSPISGHRSVSWYQQTPGQGLQFLFEYFSETQRNKGNFPGRFSGRQFSNSRSEMNVSTLELGDSALYLCASSLAQGGPKSYEQYFGPGTRLTVT.

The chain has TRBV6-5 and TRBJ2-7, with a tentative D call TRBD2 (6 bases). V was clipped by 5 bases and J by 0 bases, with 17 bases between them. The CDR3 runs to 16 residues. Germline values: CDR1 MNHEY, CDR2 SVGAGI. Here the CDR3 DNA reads TGTGCCAGCAGTCCGCACCGAGCGGGCCTCTCCTACGAGCAGTACTTC. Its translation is CASSPHRAGLSYEQYF.